This T cell receptor beta chain was recovered during a study of blood T cell repertoires in COVID-19. Overall study context: Samples taken during acute and convalescent COVID-19 were collected in the United States, Italy and Spain.

Authors' analysis steps: Reference gene primer amplification gave nucleated cell count estimates. Some clones are missing from TCRdb's copy, which holds only in-frame ones; the method was immunoSEQ multiplex PCR. V and J calls and clone size are copied from that table; D and trimming were computed from the DNA. The sample has about 210,000 clones, 83% seen once. The germline V and J ends were trimmed by 5 bases and 2 bases, with 12 bases remaining between them. Germline V gene data show CDR1 as MNHEY and CDR2 as SVGEGT. The CDR3 spans 14 residues. The receptor comes from a woman aged 40 to 55 with active or convalescent COVID-19. The sequenced sample was peripheral blood. The chain carries TRBV6-2 or TRBV6-3 and TRBJ2-5; tentative D call: TRBD2 (6 bases). The CDR3 region is CASSLSGGQETQYF. Written as DNA, the CDR3 is TGTGCCAGCAGTCTCTCTGGGGGGCAAGAGACCCAGTACTTC.